The T cell receptor (beta chain) under discussion was sequenced for a study of shared clonotypes between healthy human individuals. Study-wide context: Ranging from 18 to 49 in age, donors were two women and a few men. Each donor contributed plates that comprised three CD4 naive, three CD4 memory, two CD8 naive and one CD8 memory. Broader study findings: It was anticipated that sequencing depth would influence how many clonotypes donors shared.

Positively selected for CCR7, the CD45RO-negative cells used as naive CD8 cells excluded terminally differentiated effector memory CD45RA+ cells. TCRdb keeps only in-frame clones here, not all; method: immunoSEQ multiplex PCR. This table has 2 million or so clones, over 85% appearing once. V dropped 1 base and J dropped 5 bases, with 9 bases sitting between them. Per germline, CDR1 SEHNR and CDR2 FQNEAQ (reference sequence). The CDR3 is made up of 13 amino acids. Details on this clone: Its target is unknown.

The origin of this receptor is a man younger than 35 in good health. The sequenced material came from naive CD8+ T cells sorted from blood. V usage is TRBV7-9 and J usage is TRBJ2-7; D is unclear. CDR3 loop: CASSLDGRHEQYF. The CDR3, as DNA: TGTGCCAGCAGCTTAGATGGCCGGCACGAGCAGTACTTC.